The clone carrying this T cell receptor (beta chain) came up once. Its antigen is unknown. The data were obtained in a study of T cell responses to AZD1222 COVID-19 vaccine. Study information: Both about-4-week and about-12-week second-dose recipients were combined. Broader study findings: Sampling that yielded the repertoires occurred only after the peak T cell response. Per reports, nearly half of all spike-specific TCRs target regions that are unmutated in variants. Along spike, vaccine-associated CD4 TCRs were found throughout, with dominance at 160-218 and 743-854.

Germline CDR1 and CDR2: LGHDT and YNNKEL (reference sequence). V dropped 1 base and J dropped 3; count of bases not matched to a gene: 5. CDR3 size: 15 residues. The table came from immunoSEQ multiplex PCR; TCRdb's copy has only in-frame clones and leaves some out. The sample holds 80,000 to 90,000 clones; over 85% are singletons and the top ten take approximately 2.1%. The sequence was collected from an adult in good health. The chain combines TRBV3-1 (or the pseudogene TRBV3-2) with TRBJ2-7; the match to TRBD2 covers 8 bases. This material consisted of peripheral blood, taken on day 0 of AZD1222 vaccination. The CDR3 region is CASSQGGTRVYEQYF. The CDR3 DNA sequence: TGTGCCAGCAGCCAAGGGGGGACTAGAGTCTACGAGCAGTACTTC.